Listed here are 32 T cell receptor beta chains from one sample, sequenced in a study of shared clonotypes between healthy human individuals. The naive CD8 population came from CD45RO-negative cells selected for CCR7, without terminally differentiated effector memory CD45RA+ cells. The method was immunoSEQ multiplex PCR; TCRdb's version includes in-frame clones alone and lacks a portion of them. This repertoire shows about 820,000 clones, over 90% found once; its top ten account for 20% to 30%. Sequenced: naive CD8+ T cells sorted from blood. The receptor set was obtained from a man aged 25-40 years in good health.

J is TRBJ2-1 and V is TRBV28; 9 nucleotides line up with TRBD2. The CDR3 consists of 15 residues. V lost 3 bases and J lost 7; bases outside the gene matches: 7. CDR1 and CDR2 (germline): MDHEN, SYDVKM. Here the CDR3 reads CASSFLGLALNEQFF. CDR3 DNA sequence: TGTGCCAGCAGTTTTTTGGGACTAGCTTTAAATGAGCAGTTCTTC. The full variable domain, completed using reference TRBV28 and TRBJ2-1, is DVKVTQSSRYLVKRTGEKVFLECVQDMDHENMFWYRQDPGLGLRLIYFSYDVKMKEKGDIPEGYSVSREKKERFSLILESASTNQTSMYLCASSFLGLALNEQFFGPGTRLTVL.

CDR3 sequence reads: CASSSLSGTDDEQYF. Written as DNA, the CDR3 is TGTGCCAGCAGTTCCCTGAGCGGGACCGATGACGAGCAGTACTTC. The rearrangement uses TRBV27 and TRBJ2-7; 7 bases agree with TRBD2. Germline assignment: CDR1 MNHEY and CDR2 SMNVEV (reference sequence). This CDR3 has 15 amino acids. V lost 4 bases and J lost 5; bases outside the gene matches: 11.

Comments on this clone: Since a much larger clone is just one base distant, this may be a read error. This chain uses TRBV7-2 with TRBJ2-2, with D unresolved. Germline V CDR1 and CDR2: SGHTA, FQGNSA. The CDR3 contains 14 residues. V lost 1 base and J 1 base, leaving 4 bases between the germline ends. This chain's CDR3 is CASSLVGNTGELFF. CDR3 coding DNA: TGTGCCAGCAGCTTAGTAGGGAACACCGGGGAGCTGTTTTTT.

The chain links TRBV7-2 to TRBJ2-2; tentative D call: TRBD1 (6 bases). The V gene lost 4 bases and the J gene lost 6 bases, with 15 bases spanning the gap. The CDR3 length is 15 residues. In germline, CDR1 is SGHTA, CDR2 FQGNSA. CDR3 nucleotides: TGTGCCAGCAGCTCCCCGGACAGAAGGGCCGGGGAGCTGTTTTTT. It yields the protein CASSSPDRRAGELFF.

The chain links TRBV7-9 to TRBJ2-7; no reliable D call. The germline gives CDR1 SEHNR, CDR2 FQNEAQ (reference sequence). The CDR3 has 14 amino acids. V gave up 2 bases and J gave up 4 bases, with 12 bases separating them. The CDR3 sequence is CASSLNSVFYEQYF. The CDR3 nucleotides read TGTGCCAGCAGCTTAAATTCGGTCTTTTACGAGCAGTACTTC.

For this clone: Within the sample, other DNA sequences also encode this same CDR3. The V and J genes are TRBV19 and TRBJ2-7; no reliable D call. This CDR3 has 14 residues. Germline V gene sequence: CDR1 LNHDA, CDR2 SQIVND (reference sequence). Trimming left V 3 bases short and J 0 bases short, with 9 bases between. This CDR3 is CASSISGSSYEQYF. The CDR3, as DNA: TGTGCCAGTAGTATCAGTGGCAGCTCCTACGAGCAGTACTTC.

Concerning this clone: Other DNA variants within this sample encode the same CDR3. The gene calls are TRBV5-1 and TRBJ2-7, with D unresolved. CDR1 is SGHRS, CDR2 YFSETQ, per germline. This CDR3 has 14 amino acids. V was trimmed by 0 bases and J by 1 base, leaving 8 bases between them. The CDR3 spells CASSLVSGSYEQYF. CDR3 nucleotides: TGCGCCAGCAGCTTGGTTAGTGGTTCCTACGAGCAGTACTTC. Variable domain in full (rest from reference TRBV5-1 and TRBJ2-7): KAGVTQTPRYLIKTRGQQVTLSCSPISGHRSVSWYQQTPGQGLQFLFEYFSETQRNKGNFPGRFSGRQFSNSRSEMNVSTLELGDSALYLCASSLVSGSYEQYFGPGTRLTVT.

The CDR3 DNA follows: TGTGCCAGCAGCTTGTCCGTCGCCTACGAGCAGTACTTC. It encodes CASSLSVAYEQYF. V gene TRBV5-5 combines with J gene TRBJ2-7; D is unclear. The length of the CDR3 is 13 residues. V lost 1 base and J lost 2, with 7 bases in between. Germline assignment: CDR1 SGHKS and CDR2 YYEKEE (reference sequence).

Points on this clone: This same CDR3 is encoded by further DNA sequences in the sample. J is TRBJ2-3 and V is TRBV4-1, with unresolved D. Germline assignment: CDR1 MGHRA and CDR2 YSYEKL. V was pared by 2 bases and J by 6 bases, with 3 bases between. CDR3 length: 11 amino acids. As DNA, the CDR3 is TGCGCCAGCAGCCAAAGGGATACGCAGTATTTT. This translates into CASSQRDTQYF.

The chain combines TRBV4-2 with TRBJ2-7, with D perhaps matching TRBD1 or TRBD2 (6 bases each). Germline-derived CDR1 and CDR2 are LGHNA and YNFKEQ. The V end lost 2 bases, the J end lost 5 bases, and 7 bases lay between the germline ends. CDR3 size: 12 residues. CDR3 loop: CASSQRGDEQYF. The CDR3, as DNA: TGTGCCAGCAGCCAAAGGGGGGACGAGCAGTACTTC.

For the CDR3, the DNA is TGTGCCAGCAGCTTAGTCCGAGGACAGGGCTACGAGCAGTACTTC. Translating it yields CASSLVRGQGYEQYF. The chain carries TRBV7-9 and TRBJ2-7; 8 bases match TRBD1. J gave up 3 bases and V 1 base, and 5 bases lay outside the gene matches. The CDR3 has 15 amino acids. CDR1 is SEHNR, CDR2 FQNEAQ, per germline (reference sequence).

To note about this clone: Other DNA sequences within the sample encode an identical CDR3. The chain recombines TRBV11-2 with TRBJ2-7; D unresolved. The germline gives CDR1 SGHAT, CDR2 FQNNGV. The length of the CDR3 is 11 residues. The germline V and J ends were trimmed by 2 bases and 5 bases, with 4 bases remaining between them. CDR3 protein: CASSLLNEQYF. In DNA, the CDR3 is TGTGCCAGCAGCTTATTAAACGAGCAGTACTTC.

The chain joins TRBV5-6 to TRBJ2-3; no firm D call. The CDR3 totals 13 residues. V was pared by 6 bases and J by 0 bases, with 8 bases between. Looked up from germline, CDR1 is SGHDT and CDR2 is YYEEEE. CDR3 region: CASNPASTDTQYF. In DNA form, the CDR3 reads TGTGCCAGCAACCCCGCTAGCACAGATACGCAGTATTTT.

This clone showed up just once. This chain links TRBV11-2 with TRBJ2-1, with 7 nucleotides matching TRBD2. CDR1 and CDR2 (germline): SGHAT, FQNNGV. The CDR3 consists of 16 residues. J gave up 5 bases and V 5 bases, and 12 bases lay outside the gene matches. CDR3 DNA: TGTGCCAGCAGCACAGCCGGGACTACAAAAAACAATGAGCAGTTCTTC. Translated, it gives CASSTAGTTKNNEQFF. Based on the CDR3 plus reference TRBV11-2 and TRBJ2-1, the full variable domain is EAGVAQSPRYKIIEKRQSVAFWCNPISGHATLYWYQQILGQGPKLLIQFQNNGVVDDSQLPKDRFSAERLKGVDSTLKIQPAKLEDSAVYLCASSTAGTTKNNEQFFGPGTRLTVL.

The V call is TRBV2, the J call TRBJ2-1; D gene ambiguous. Trimming removed 5 bases at V and 7 bases at J, with 6 bases between. CDR1 is SNHLY and CDR2 is FYNNEI in the germline V gene. This CDR3 region has 11 residues. This chain's CDR3 is CASSILNEQFF. CDR3 in DNA: TGTGCCAGCAGTATACTAAATGAGCAGTTCTTC.

This sequence joins TRBV27 and TRBJ1-1; D not resolved. Trimming took 2 bases from V and 3 from J, leaving 13 bases between them. Germline values: CDR1 MNHEY, CDR2 SMNVEV (reference sequence). The CDR3 loop spans 15 amino acids. CDR3 sequence (DNA): TGTGCCAGCAGTTTAGCCGGCAGCTCTCACACTGAAGCTTTCTTT. Protein sequence: CASSLAGSSHTEAFF.

This clone was counted only a few times. The gene calls are TRBV30 and TRBJ2-2; a possible D gene is TRBD1 (6 bases). Per the germline V gene, CDR1 is GTSNPN and CDR2 is SVGIG (reference sequence). The CDR3 extends over 14 amino acids. Trimming stripped 5 bases from V and 1 base from J, with 11 bases between. The CDR3 DNA reads as TGTGCCTGGGGTCCGGGACAGAACACCGGGGAGCTGTTTTTT. This codes for CAWGPGQNTGELFF.

CDR3 residues: CASSLDGEGHDEQYF. The DNA of the CDR3 is TGTGCCAGCAGCTTGGACGGGGAGGGCCACGACGAGCAGTACTTC. V and J are TRBV5-4 and TRBJ2-7, with TRBD2 identical over 7 bases. V was clipped by 0 bases and J by 5 bases; unmatched bases: 8. Germline V gene data show CDR1 as SGHNT and CDR2 as YYREEE (reference sequence). CDR3 length: 15 residues.

The CDR3 protein is CSLFDGASYNEQFF. The DNA for the CDR3 is TGCTCCCTTTTCGACGGCGCCTCCTACAATGAGCAGTTCTTC. This rearrangement joins TRBV29-1 to TRBJ2-1, with D unresolved. Germline V CDR1 and CDR2: SQVTM, ANQGSEA. CDR3 length: 14 residues.

This clone has only one observation. J is TRBJ2-5 and V is TRBV14, with D tentatively TRBD2 (6 bases). Germline values: CDR1 SGHDN, CDR2 FVKESK. The V gene lost 4 bases and the J gene lost 2 bases, with 17 bases spanning the gap. The CDR3 covers 16 residues. The CDR3 spells CASSPPPTAGQETQYF. CDR3 in DNA: TGTGCCAGCAGCCCTCCCCCAACAGCGGGTCAAGAGACCCAGTACTTC.

The chain couples TRBV5-6 to TRBJ1-4; D is uncertain. The CDR3 extends over 13 amino acids. Per the germline V gene, CDR1 is SGHDT and CDR2 is YYEEEE. V dropped 4 bases and J dropped 8 bases, with 12 bases sitting between them. The CDR3 here is CASSPWWGEKLFF. The CDR3 DNA reads TGTGCCAGCAGCCCGTGGTGGGGAGAAAAACTGTTTTTT.

The rearrangement uses TRBV11-2 and TRBJ2-7, with TRBD2 identical over 11 bases. V shed 0 bases and J 4 bases; nucleotides not matched to a gene: 8. The CDR3 is 17 amino acids. Germline V gives CDR1 SGHAT, CDR2 FQNNGV. CDR3 sequence reads: CASSLELAGGSAYEQYF. The CDR3 DNA follows: TGTGCCAGCAGCTTAGAGCTAGCGGGAGGAAGCGCTTACGAGCAGTACTTC. Filled out from reference TRBV11-2 and TRBJ2-7, the complete variable domain reads EAGVAQSPRYKIIEKRQSVAFWCNPISGHATLYWYQQILGQGPKLLIQFQNNGVVDDSQLPKDRFSAERLKGVDSTLKIQPAKLEDSAVYLCASSLELAGGSAYEQYFGPGTRLTVT.

This chain connects TRBV27 to TRBJ2-3; D possibly corresponds to TRBD2 (5 bases). Germline loops: CDR1 MNHEY, CDR2 SMNVEV (reference sequence). There are 14 residues in the CDR3. Trimming shortened V by 8 bases and J by 2 bases, and 14 bases separated the two germline ends. The CDR3 reads CASGLTLATDTQYF. In DNA form, the CDR3 reads TGTGCCAGCGGCCTCACCCTAGCCACAGATACGCAGTATTTT.

The rearrangement uses TRBV6-5 and TRBJ1-2; a possible D gene is TRBD1 (6 bases). The CDR3 totals 14 residues. CDR1 is MNHEY and CDR2 is SVGAGI in the germline V gene. V lost 5 bases and J 4 bases, leaving 14 bases between the germline ends. CDR3 DNA sequence: TGTGCCAGCAGTGGCAAACAGGGAGGCTATGGCTACACCTTC. It is translated as CASSGKQGGYGYTF.

V gene TRBV4-1 combines with J gene TRBJ1-5; D remains ambiguous. V was trimmed by 3 bases and J by 0 bases, leaving 12 bases between them. Per germline, CDR1 MGHRA and CDR2 YSYEKL. The CDR3 runs to 16 residues. DNA of the CDR3: TGCGCCAGCAGCCACCTCTGGCCACCTAGCAATCAGCCCCAGCATTTT. Residues: CASSHLWPPSNQPQHF.

The chain uses TRBV6-1 and TRBJ1-4; the match to TRBD1 covers 7 bases. V lost 3 bases, J lost 4 bases, and 11 bases stayed unmatched. This CDR3 has 17 amino acids. The V gene's germline CDR1 is MNHNS and CDR2 SASEGT. The CDR3 nucleotides read TGTGCCAGCAGTGATAGGACAGGAGGAACCTATAATGAAAAACTGTTTTTT. Amino acid sequence: CASSDRTGGTYNEKLFF.

This chain joins TRBV7-6 and TRBJ2-1; a weak D match, TRBD1 (6 bases). V lost 4 bases, J lost 2 bases, and 15 bases lay in between. Germline V gene data show CDR1 as SGHVS and CDR2 as FNYEAQ. This CDR3 region has 16 residues. CDR3 in amino acids: CASSSKRGFPYNEQFF. The DNA for the CDR3 is TGTGCCAGCAGCTCAAAAAGGGGGTTCCCCTACAATGAGCAGTTCTTC.

This chain uses TRBV29-1 with TRBJ2-1, with 10 bases that match TRBD1. The germline V gene encodes CDR1 SQVTM and CDR2 ANQGSEA. The V segment lost 4 bases and the J segment 4 bases; nucleotides outside the gene matches: 4. The CDR3 sequence is 14 residues long. For the CDR3, the DNA is TGCAGCGTTGTTGGGACAGGGGTTTACAATGAGCAGTTCTTC. Its translation: CSVVGTGVYNEQFF.

This chain uses TRBV4-1 with TRBJ1-4; D uncertain. V lost 1 base and J lost 4, with 7 bases in between. The germline V gene encodes CDR1 MGHRA and CDR2 YSYEKL. This CDR3 is built from 14 residues. CDR3 sequence: CASSQVGDNEKLFF. For the CDR3, the DNA is TGCGCCAGCAGCCAAGTAGGTGATAATGAAAAACTGTTTTTT.

The chain carries TRBV28 and TRBJ2-5, with TRBD1 identical over 9 bases. The V gene's germline CDR1 is MDHEN and CDR2 SYDVKM. The V gene end was trimmed by 5 bases and the J gene end by 3 bases; junction bases not matched to a gene: 7. CDR3 length equals 15 residues. For the CDR3, the DNA is TGTGCCAGCAGTGCAAAGACAGGGGGTAAAGAGACCCAGTACTTC. Translated: CASSAKTGGKETQYF.

This clone was seen only once. The V gene is TRBV7-9, the J gene TRBJ2-3; 7 positions match TRBD1. The CDR3 sequence is 19 residues long. Germline lookup yields CDR1 SEHNR and CDR2 FQNEAQ (reference sequence). After removal of 5 bases from V and 2 bases from J, the junction contained 19 bases not matched to a gene. CDR3: CASSVLIGQGTETTDTQYF. The CDR3 nucleotides read TGTGCCAGCAGCGTGTTGATCGGTCAAGGGACAGAGACCACAGATACGCAGTATTTT.

CDR3 protein: CASSLGAGVGAGANVLTF. For the CDR3, the DNA is TGTGCCAGCAGCTTAGGGGCAGGGGTTGGCGCTGGGGCCAACGTCCTGACTTTC. The J gene is TRBJ2-6, the V gene TRBV7-6; D is possibly TRBD1 (6 bases). Trimming cost V 1 base and J 2 bases, with 15 bases left between them. This CDR3 comprises 18 residues. From germline, CDR1 is SGHVS and CDR2 FNYEAQ.